Reported below is one T cell receptor (beta chain). Seattle's cohort entered during active infection and was followed longitudinally. The data originate from a study of blood T cell repertoires in COVID-19. Study context: Samples of COVID-19 (acute and convalescent) were obtained from the United States, Italy and Spain. The cDNA or gDNA used as material had been derived from T cells, B-cell-depleted T cells, or PBMCs.

Original data processing: From reference gene primer amplification, estimates of nucleated cell counts were derived. TCRdb's table, derived via immunoSEQ multiplex PCR, lists solely in-frame clones and lacks some. Clone size and the V and J calls come from that table; the DNA yielded D and trimming. This table holds more than 60,000 clones, about 90% found once. This CDR3 contains 17 residues. Germline assignment: CDR1 MGHRA and CDR2 YSYEKL. Trimming pared 3 bases from V and 0 bases from J, leaving 17 bases between. The TCR comes from a woman aged 60-75 years with COVID-19, enrolled during active disease. The gene calls are TRBV4-1 and TRBJ2-5; perhaps TRBD2 as D (5 bases). Sequences were obtained from peripheral blood. The CDR3 loop is CASSHSGVATYQETQYF. The CDR3 DNA is TGCGCCAGCAGCCACTCCGGGGTAGCGACGTACCAAGAGACCCAGTACTTC.